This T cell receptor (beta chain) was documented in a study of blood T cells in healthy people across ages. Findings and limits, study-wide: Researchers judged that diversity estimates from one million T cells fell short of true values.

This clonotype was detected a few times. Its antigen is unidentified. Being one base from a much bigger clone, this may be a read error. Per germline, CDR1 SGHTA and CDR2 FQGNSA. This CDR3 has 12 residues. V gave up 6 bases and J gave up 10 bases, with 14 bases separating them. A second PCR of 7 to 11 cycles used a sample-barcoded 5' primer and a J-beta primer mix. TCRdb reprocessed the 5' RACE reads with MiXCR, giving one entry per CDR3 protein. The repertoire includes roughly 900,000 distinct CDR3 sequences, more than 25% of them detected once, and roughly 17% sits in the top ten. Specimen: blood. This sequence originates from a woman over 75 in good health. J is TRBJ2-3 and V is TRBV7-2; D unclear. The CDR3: CASSFNSDAQYF. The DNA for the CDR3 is TGTGCCAGCAGTTTCAATTCGGATGCGCAGTATTTT.